The 10 T cell receptor beta chains listed next were all sequenced from one sample in a study of T cells expressing NK-cell markers. One entry per CDR3 protein, without DNA, is what TCRdb gives after re-calling the 5' RACE reads. The sample totals 150,000 to 180,000 distinct CDR3 sequences. Sequencing used blood T cells: a sorted CD56 or NKG2C T cell subset, CD4+ or CD8+ T cells, or bulk PBMC T cells (not recorded which). The receptors derive from a woman between 50 and 59 years old in good health.

This sequence joins TRBV27 and TRBJ1-2; the TCRdb call, TRBD1, lacks DNA for checking. Germline-derived CDR1 and CDR2 are MNHEY and SMNVEV (reference sequence). CDR3 length: 15 residues. The CDR3 loop reads CASRSSAGSLYGYTF.

This chain uses TRBV13 with TRBJ2-1; with no DNA, the TCRdb D assignment of TRBD1 cannot be verified. The CDR3 spans 15 residues. Germline values: CDR1 PRHDT, CDR2 FYEKMQ (reference sequence). The CDR3 reads CASSRGQGTLNEQFF.

The chain carries TRBV20-1 and TRBJ2-3; TCRdb returns TRBD2, unconfirmable since there is no DNA. Germline assignment: CDR1 DFQATT and CDR2 SNEGSKA (reference sequence). The CDR3 length is 17 residues. The CDR3 loop reads CSARDLSGRASTDTQYF.

The chain is built from TRBV29-1 and TRBJ1-1. The CDR3 has 12 amino acids. Germline V gene data show CDR1 as SQVTM and CDR2 as ANQGSEA. CDR3 sequence reads: CSGRGGNTEAFF.

The chain links TRBV27 to TRBJ2-5. Germline CDR1 MNHEY, CDR2 SMNVEV (reference sequence). The CDR3 is 13 residues long. CDR3 loop: CASTSPGGETQYF.

J is TRBJ1-2 and V is TRBV2; TCRdb's D call, TRBD1, is unchecked because there is no DNA. This CDR3 comprises 18 residues. Germline CDR1 and CDR2: SNHLY and FYNNEI. This CDR3 reads CASSGPLGQGAFNYGYTF.

The chain has TRBV12-3 or TRBV12-4 and TRBJ1-2; TCRdb's D call of TRBD1 is untestable without DNA. This CDR3 spans 19 amino acids. The CDR3 is CASSFLSGQQPTPNYGYTF.

The chain uses TRBV25-1 and TRBJ1-4; TCRdb picks TRBD1, but there is no DNA to check that call. The V gene's germline CDR1 is MGHDK and CDR2 SYGVNS. This CDR3 comprises 14 residues. The CDR3 spells CASSEGRVAEKLFF. Full variable domain (rest looked up from reference TRBV25-1 and TRBJ1-4): EADIYQTPRYLVIGTGKKITLECSQTMGHDKMYWYQQDPGMELHLIHYSYGVNSTEKGDLSSESTVSRIRTEHFPLTLESARPSHTSQYLCASSEGRVAEKLFFGSGTQLSVL.

This chain connects TRBV27 to TRBJ2-1; TCRdb selects TRBD2, and the lack of DNA leaves this call unchecked. Germline loops: CDR1 MNHEY, CDR2 SMNVEV (reference sequence). This CDR3 has 15 amino acids. CDR3 amino acids: CASSRTTDAYNEQFF.

The chain joins TRBV5-6 to TRBJ2-2; absent DNA, TCRdb's TRBD1 call cannot be checked. In germline, CDR1 is SGHDT, CDR2 YYEEEE. The length of the CDR3 is 16 residues. The CDR3 loop reads CASSLAGSGLTGELFF.